Below are 8 T cell receptor beta chains sequenced from a single sample in a study of T cells in localized non-small cell lung cancer. Assay: immunoSEQ multiplex PCR; the TCRdb copy retains only in-frame clones and omits some. The sample has about 1,400 clones, roughly 24% seen once. Sequences were derived from normal lung tissue next to the tumor, sampled before any cancer treatment. These receptors came from a male donor older than 55 with stage III squamous cell lung carcinoma.

V usage is TRBV19 and J usage is TRBJ2-2; D remains unclear. CDR1 and CDR2 (germline): LNHDA, SQIVND (reference sequence). V lost 6 bases, J lost 5 bases, and 16 bases lay in between. The CDR3 length is 15 residues. Here the CDR3 reads CASSSRQTPTGELFF. The DNA for the CDR3 is TGTGCCAGTAGCTCCAGGCAAACTCCAACCGGGGAGCTGTTTTTT.

CDR3 sequence reads: CASSISGRGVREAFF. The DNA for the CDR3 is TGTGCCAGTAGTATATCCGGGCGAGGGGTTAGGGAAGCTTTCTTT. This sequence joins TRBV19 and TRBJ1-1, with D tentatively TRBD1 (5 bases). V lost 2 bases and J 8 bases, leaving 18 bases between the germline ends. The CDR3 is 15 residues long. Germline loops: CDR1 LNHDA, CDR2 SQIVND (reference sequence).

By share of the sample, this clone is medium-sized. The chain couples TRBV9 to TRBJ2-7, with D possibly matching TRBD2 (7 bases). V shed 0 bases and J shed 5 bases, with 18 bases lying between them. There are 16 residues in the CDR3. CDR1 is SGDLS and CDR2 is YYNGEE in the germline V gene. CDR3: CASSVEGGGGDHEQYF. The CDR3 nucleotides are TGTGCCAGCAGCGTAGAAGGAGGGGGAGGGGACCACGAGCAGTACTTC.

The chain has TRBV6-8 and TRBJ2-2, with D perhaps TRBD1 (6 bases). The V end was cut by 10 bases, the J end by 0 bases, with 12 bases between. Germline V gene data show CDR1 as MNHGY and CDR2 as SAAAGT. The CDR3 consists of 14 residues. In nucleotides, the CDR3 is TGTGCCATCTCCGGACAGTCGAACACCGGGGAGCTGTTTTTT. Amino acid sequence: CAISGQSNTGELFF.

This chain connects TRBV10-2 to TRBJ1-1; possibly TRBD1 for D (6 bases). Trimming left V 2 bases short and J 2 bases short, with 12 bases between. This CDR3 is built from 15 residues. Germline-derived CDR1 and CDR2 are WSHSY and SAAADI. As DNA, the CDR3 is TGCGCCAGCAGTGAGCATCACAGGGCTAACACTGAAGCTTTCTTT. Translated, it gives CASSEHHRANTEAFF.

J is TRBJ2-1 and V is TRBV30, with 7 bases identical to TRBD2. This CDR3 spans 14 amino acids. CDR1 and CDR2 (germline): GTSNPN, SVGIG (reference sequence). With 3 bases clipped from V and 3 bases from J, the junction kept 5 bases outside the gene matches. CDR3 sequence reads: CAWSAGVGYNEQFF. CDR3 nucleotide sequence: TGTGCCTGGAGCGCGGGGGTCGGCTACAATGAGCAGTTCTTC.

The V and J genes are TRBV15 and TRBJ2-7; perhaps TRBD2 as D (6 bases). The CDR3 loop spans 15 amino acids. The germline V gene has CDR1 LNHNV and CDR2 YYDKDF (reference sequence). Trimming left V 1 base short and J 0 bases short, with 10 bases between. CDR3 nucleotides: TGTGCCACCAGCAGAGGTGGGGGGAGCTCCTACGAGCAGTACTTC. It codes for CATSRGGGSSYEQYF.

This clone was found a few times. The chain has TRBV2 and TRBJ2-2; tentatively, D is TRBD2 (5 bases). CDR1 is SNHLY, CDR2 FYNNEI, per germline. The V and J ends lost 4 bases and 4 bases respectively, with 13 bases between them. The CDR3 covers 15 residues. The CDR3, as DNA: TGTGCCAGCAGTGGGGCGATGAGGGCCACCGGGGAGCTGTTTTTT. Protein: CASSGAMRATGELFF.